Below, one TCR beta chain is given with its context. Trimming removed 1 base from V and 3 bases from J, with 9 bases in between. The germline V gene has CDR1 SGHTA and CDR2 FQGNSA. The CDR3 runs to 14 residues. Noted time point: peripheral blood 6 weeks after treatment start. PCRs were each spiked with synthetic TCR analog templates. TCRdb's copy holds only in-frame clones and misses some; the assay was immunoSEQ multiplex PCR. The profile shows 45,000 to 55,000 clones, under 85% of them singletons. The sample belongs to a study of PD-L1 blockade in urothelial cancer. Study-level background: About 90% of the roughly 30 patients were men who had bladder-origin urothelial cancer. Between 0 and 3 prior chemotherapy regimens had been given to patients. At 6 weeks and at 3 weeks (second dose) after treatment start, blood was analyzed.

This sequence originates from a man aged 50 to 59 with urothelial cancer. V and J are TRBV7-2 and TRBJ2-5; D is possibly TRBD1 (5 bases). This material consisted of PBMCs, taken around atezolizumab (anti-PD-L1) treatment. In DNA, the CDR3 is TGTGCCAGCAGCTTAGATTGGACAAAAGAGACCCAGTACTTC. Translating it yields CASSLDWTKETQYF.